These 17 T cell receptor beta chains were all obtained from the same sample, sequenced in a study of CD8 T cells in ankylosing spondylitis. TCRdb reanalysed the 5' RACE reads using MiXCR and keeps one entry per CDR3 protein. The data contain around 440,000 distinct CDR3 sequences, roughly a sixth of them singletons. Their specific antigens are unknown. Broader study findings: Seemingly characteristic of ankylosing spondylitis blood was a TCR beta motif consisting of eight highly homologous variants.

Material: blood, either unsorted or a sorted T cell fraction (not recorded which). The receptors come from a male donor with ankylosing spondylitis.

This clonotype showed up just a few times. In DNA, the CDR3 is TGTGCCTGGAACCCTCCAGGGTATAATTCACCCCTCCACTTT. Translated: CAWNPPGYNSPLHF. The V and J genes are TRBV30 and TRBJ1-6; weak D call: TRBD1 (5 bases). The CDR3 length is 14 residues. Germline-derived CDR1 and CDR2 are GTSNPN and SVGIG (reference sequence). V was cut by 4 bases and J by 4 bases, with 11 bases left in between.

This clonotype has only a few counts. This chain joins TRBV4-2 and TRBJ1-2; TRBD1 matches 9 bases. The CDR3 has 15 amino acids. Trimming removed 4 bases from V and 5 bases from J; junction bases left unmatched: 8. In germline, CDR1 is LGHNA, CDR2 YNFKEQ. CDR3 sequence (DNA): TGTGCCAGCAGCCCGGGACAGGGCGGAAGGTATGGCTACACCTTC. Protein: CASSPGQGGRYGYTF.

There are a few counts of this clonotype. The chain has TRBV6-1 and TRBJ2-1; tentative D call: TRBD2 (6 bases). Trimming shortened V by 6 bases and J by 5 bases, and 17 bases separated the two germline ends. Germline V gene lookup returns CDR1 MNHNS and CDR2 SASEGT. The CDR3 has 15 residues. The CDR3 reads CASRPTRGGDNEQFF. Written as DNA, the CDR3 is TGTGCCAGCAGACCCACGCGGGGCGGGGACAATGAGCAGTTCTTC.

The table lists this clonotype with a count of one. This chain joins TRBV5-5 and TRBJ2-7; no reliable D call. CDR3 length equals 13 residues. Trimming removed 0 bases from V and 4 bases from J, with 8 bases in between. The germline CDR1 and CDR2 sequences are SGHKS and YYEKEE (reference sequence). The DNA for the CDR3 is TGTGCCAGCAGCTTGGCCTTCCAATACGAGCAGTACTTC. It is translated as CASSLAFQYEQYF.

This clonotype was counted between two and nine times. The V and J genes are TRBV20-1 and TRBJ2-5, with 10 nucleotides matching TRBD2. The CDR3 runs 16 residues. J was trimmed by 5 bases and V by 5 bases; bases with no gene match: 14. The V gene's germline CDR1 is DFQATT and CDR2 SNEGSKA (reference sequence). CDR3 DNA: TGCAGTGCTCCGGATTCTAGCGGGAGAGAGGAGGAGACCCAGTACTTC. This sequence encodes CSAPDSSGREEETQYF.

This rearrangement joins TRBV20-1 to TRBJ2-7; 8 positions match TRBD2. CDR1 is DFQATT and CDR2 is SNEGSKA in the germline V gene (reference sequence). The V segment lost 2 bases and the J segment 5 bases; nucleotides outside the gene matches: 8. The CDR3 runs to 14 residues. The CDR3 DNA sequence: TGCAGTGCTAGAAGGTCGGGGGGGCTGGACGAGCAGTACTTC. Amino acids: CSARRSGGLDEQYF.

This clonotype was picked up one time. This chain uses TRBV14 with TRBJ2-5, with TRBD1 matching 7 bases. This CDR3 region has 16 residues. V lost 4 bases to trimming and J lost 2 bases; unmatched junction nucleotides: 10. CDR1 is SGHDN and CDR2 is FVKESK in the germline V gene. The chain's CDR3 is CASSRLPGTAQETQYF. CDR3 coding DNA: TGTGCCAGCAGCCGATTACCCGGGACAGCACAAGAGACCCAGTACTTC.

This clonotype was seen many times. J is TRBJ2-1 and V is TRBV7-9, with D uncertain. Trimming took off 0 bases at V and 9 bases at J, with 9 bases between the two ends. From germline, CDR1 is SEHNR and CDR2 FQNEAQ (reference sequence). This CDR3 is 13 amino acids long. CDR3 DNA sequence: TGTGCCAGCAGCTTAGCGTGGGGAACTGAGCAGTTCTTC. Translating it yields CASSLAWGTEQFF.

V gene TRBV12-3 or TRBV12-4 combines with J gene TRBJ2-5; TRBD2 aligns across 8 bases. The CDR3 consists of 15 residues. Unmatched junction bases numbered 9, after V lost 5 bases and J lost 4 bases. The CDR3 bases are TGTGCCAGCAGTACATCGGGAGGGCCGGCAGAGACCCAGTACTTC. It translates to CASSTSGGPAETQYF.

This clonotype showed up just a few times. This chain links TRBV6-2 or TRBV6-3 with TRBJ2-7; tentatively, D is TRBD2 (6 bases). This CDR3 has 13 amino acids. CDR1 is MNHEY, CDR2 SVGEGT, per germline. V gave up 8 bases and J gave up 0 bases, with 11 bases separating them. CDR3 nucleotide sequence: TGTGCCAGCGATGAGGGACTCTCCTACGAGCAGTACTTC. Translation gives CASDEGLSYEQYF.

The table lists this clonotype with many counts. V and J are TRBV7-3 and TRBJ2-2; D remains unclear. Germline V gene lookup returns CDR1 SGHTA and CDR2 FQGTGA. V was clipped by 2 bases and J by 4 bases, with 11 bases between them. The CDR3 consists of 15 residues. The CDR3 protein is CASSLDNPFTGELFF. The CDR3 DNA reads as TGTGCCAGCAGCTTAGATAACCCCTTCACCGGGGAGCTGTTTTTT.

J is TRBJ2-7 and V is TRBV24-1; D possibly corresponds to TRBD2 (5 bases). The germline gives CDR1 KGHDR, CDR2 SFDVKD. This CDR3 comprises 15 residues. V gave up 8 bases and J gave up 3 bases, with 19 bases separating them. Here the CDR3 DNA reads TGTGCCACCATCGACACCGGGGTGCCCTACTACGAGCAGTACTTC. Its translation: CATIDTGVPYYEQYF.

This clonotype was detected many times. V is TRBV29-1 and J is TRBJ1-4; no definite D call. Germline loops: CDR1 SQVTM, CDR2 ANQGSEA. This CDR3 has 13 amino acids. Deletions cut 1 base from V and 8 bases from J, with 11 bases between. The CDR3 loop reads CSVEAQQTEKLFF. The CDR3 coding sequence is TGCAGCGTTGAAGCACAACAGACAGAAAAACTGTTTTTT.

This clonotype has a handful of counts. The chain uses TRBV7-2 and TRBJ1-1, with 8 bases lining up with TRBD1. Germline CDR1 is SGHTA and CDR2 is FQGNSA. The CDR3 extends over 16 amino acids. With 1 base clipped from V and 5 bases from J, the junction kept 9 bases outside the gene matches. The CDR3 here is CASSLDQTGEITEAFF. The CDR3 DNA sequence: TGTGCCAGCAGCTTAGATCAGACAGGGGAGATTACTGAAGCTTTCTTT.

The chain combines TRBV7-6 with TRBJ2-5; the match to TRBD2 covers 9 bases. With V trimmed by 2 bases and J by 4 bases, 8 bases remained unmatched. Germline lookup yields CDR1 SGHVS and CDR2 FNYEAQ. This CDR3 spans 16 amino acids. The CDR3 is CASSLRLAGLRETQYF. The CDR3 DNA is TGTGCCAGCAGCTTAAGGCTAGCGGGACTGCGAGAGACCCAGTACTTC.

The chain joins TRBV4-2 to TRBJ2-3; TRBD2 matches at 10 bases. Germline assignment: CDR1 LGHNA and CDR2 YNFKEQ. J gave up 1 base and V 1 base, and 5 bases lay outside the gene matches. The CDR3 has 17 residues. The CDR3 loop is CASSQASGTSGTDTQYF. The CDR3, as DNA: TGTGCCAGCAGCCAAGCCTCCGGGACTAGCGGCACAGATACGCAGTATTTT.

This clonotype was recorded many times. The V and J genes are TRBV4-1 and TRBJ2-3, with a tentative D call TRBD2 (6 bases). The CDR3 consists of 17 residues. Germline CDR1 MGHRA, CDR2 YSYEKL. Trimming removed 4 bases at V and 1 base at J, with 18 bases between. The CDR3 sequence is CASSRSAQAGRTDTQYF. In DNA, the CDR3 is TGCGCCAGCAGCCGGTCCGCTCAAGCGGGTCGCACAGATACGCAGTATTTT.